Presented here are 27 T cell receptor beta chains from one specimen sequenced in a study of T cell responses to AZD1222 COVID-19 vaccine. TCRdb's copy holds only in-frame clones and misses some; the assay was immunoSEQ multiplex PCR. This sample yields 130,000 to 150,000 clones, of which over 80% are seen a single time; approximately 3.6% belongs to the top ten. The sequencing used peripheral blood, collected 28 days after the second AZD1222 dose. The receptors were gathered from an adult who received the AZD1222 COVID-19 vaccine.

The V call is TRBV12-5, the J call TRBJ2-5; 13 positions match TRBD2. This CDR3 has 19 residues. The V segment lost 3 bases and the J segment 1 base; nucleotides outside the gene matches: 11. Germline-derived CDR1 and CDR2 are LGHNT and FRNRAP. The CDR3, as DNA: TGTGCTAGTGGTTTATCCGGACTAGCGGGGGCCCTTGTCCAAGAGACCCAGTACTTC. This encodes CASGLSGLAGALVQETQYF.

CDR3 DNA: TGCGCCAGCAGCTTGGCGCCGGGACAGGGGGTAAACGGGGAGCTGTTTTTT. This gives the protein CASSLAPGQGVNGELFF. The chain joins TRBV5-1 to TRBJ2-2, with 11 bases that match TRBD1. The CDR3 is 17 residues long. V shed 0 bases and J 7 bases; nucleotides not matched to a gene: 8. The germline V gene has CDR1 SGHRS and CDR2 YFSETQ.

The DNA of the CDR3 is TGTGCCAGCAGCGAGGCGGGCAGGAACACTGAAGCTTTCTTT. It translates to CASSEAGRNTEAFF. The chain combines TRBV9 with TRBJ1-1; D unresolved. The CDR3 runs to 14 residues. V gave up 3 bases and J gave up 1 base, with 10 bases separating them. Germline values: CDR1 SGDLS, CDR2 YYNGEE.

The J gene is TRBJ2-7, the V gene TRBV6-2 or TRBV6-3; 9 bases map to TRBD2. The CDR3 totals 16 residues. V was clipped by 0 bases and J by 3 bases; unmatched bases: 6. The V gene's germline CDR1 is MNHEY and CDR2 SVGEGT. CDR3 sequence reads: CASSYSSAGGNYEQYF. The CDR3 DNA reads TGTGCCAGCAGTTACTCGAGTGCGGGAGGGAACTACGAGCAGTACTTC.

The chain uses TRBV4-2 and TRBJ2-5, with 8 nucleotides matching TRBD2. Germline lookup yields CDR1 LGHNA and CDR2 YNFKEQ. Trimming removed 1 base from V and 4 bases from J; junction bases left unmatched: 2. The CDR3 runs 14 residues. DNA for the CDR3: TGTGCCAGCAGCCAAGGCGGGGGGCCAGAGACCCAGTACTTC. Translation gives CASSQGGGPETQYF.

The chain has TRBV7-2 and TRBJ2-7, with TRBD2 identical over 16 bases. J gave up 5 bases and V 0 bases, and 10 bases lay outside the gene matches. The CDR3 runs to 19 residues. The germline V gene has CDR1 SGHTA and CDR2 FQGNSA. The CDR3 DNA reads as TGTGCCAGCAGCTTAGCGGTTGGGACTAGCGGGAGGGTCCCCAACGAGCAGTACTTC. Translating gives CASSLAVGTSGRVPNEQYF.

J is TRBJ2-1 and V is TRBV7-2; 8 bases map to TRBD2. The CDR3 is 15 amino acids. Trimming took 5 bases from V and 7 from J; bases not matched to a gene: 10. CDR1 and CDR2 from the germline V gene are SGHTA and FQGNSA. CDR3 sequence reads: CASSPSGRAVNEQFF. DNA of the CDR3: TGTGCCAGCAGCCCCAGCGGGAGAGCCGTAAATGAGCAGTTCTTC. The entire variable domain, with the rest obtained from reference TRBV7-2 and TRBJ2-1, is as follows: GAGVSQSPSNKVTEKGKDVELRCDPISGHTALYWYRQSLGQGLEFLIYFQGNSAPDKSGLPSDRFSAERTGGSVSTLTIQRTQQEDSAVYLCASSPSGRAVNEQFFGPGTRLTVL.

The table lists this clone with a count of one. The rearrangement links TRBV5-6 to TRBJ2-7; D ambiguous. This CDR3 is 14 amino acids long. Germline loops: CDR1 SGHDT, CDR2 YYEEEE. Trimming cost V 0 bases and J 0 bases, with 7 bases left between them. CDR3 protein: CASSLALVSYEQYF. The CDR3 DNA follows: TGTGCCAGCAGCTTGGCCCTGGTCTCCTACGAGCAGTACTTC.

The chain combines TRBV2 with TRBJ2-7, with D uncertain. CDR1 is SNHLY and CDR2 is FYNNEI in the germline V gene. V lost 5 bases, J lost 2 bases, and 7 bases lay in between. The CDR3 loop spans 12 amino acids. CDR3 sequence (DNA): TGTGCCAGCAGTACTCTTCCCTACGAGCAGTACTTC. This encodes CASSTLPYEQYF.

The chain employs TRBV30 and TRBJ1-2; 8 nucleotides line up with TRBD1. This CDR3 contains 15 residues. With 3 bases clipped from V and 7 bases from J, the junction kept 13 bases outside the gene matches. CDR1 is GTSNPN, CDR2 SVGIG, per germline (reference sequence). CDR3 amino acids: CAWSAGDRISAGYTF. Here the CDR3 DNA reads TGTGCCTGGAGCGCCGGGGACAGGATTTCTGCTGGCTACACCTTC.

The chain has TRBV6-5 and TRBJ2-1; the match to TRBD2 covers 8 bases. The germline CDR1 and CDR2 sequences are MNHEY and SVGAGI. With 6 bases clipped from V and 6 bases from J, the junction kept 7 bases outside the gene matches. This CDR3 is built from 14 residues. The CDR3 DNA sequence: TGTGCCAGCAGCTACCGACTAGCGACCAATGAGCAGTTCTTC. Translated, it gives CASSYRLATNEQFF.

The chain recombines TRBV3-1 (or the pseudogene TRBV3-2) with TRBJ2-3, with 10 nucleotides matching TRBD2. This CDR3 spans 16 amino acids. The junction had 5 bases not matched to a gene; V was cut back by 5 bases and J by 0 bases. Germline CDR1 reads LGHDT; CDR2 reads YNNKEL (reference sequence). The CDR3 sequence: CASSIGTSDSTDTQYF. For the CDR3, the DNA is TGTGCCAGCAGCATCGGGACTAGCGATAGCACAGATACGCAGTATTTT.

The rearrangement links TRBV9 to TRBJ1-1; 8 bases are shared with TRBD1. Germline V CDR1 and CDR2: SGDLS, YYNGEE. This CDR3 contains 16 residues. V dropped 0 bases and J dropped 0; count of bases not matched to a gene: 4. CDR3 DNA: TGTGCCAGCAGCGTAGTAGGACAGGGACTGAACACTGAAGCTTTCTTT. It is translated as CASSVVGQGLNTEAFF.

The CDR3: CASSPHGDEADTQYF. CDR3 coding DNA: TGTGCCAGCAGCCCCCATGGCGATGAGGCAGATACGCAGTATTTT. The chain recombines TRBV7-3 with TRBJ2-3; D is unclear. This CDR3 is built from 15 residues. With 5 bases removed from V and 4 bases from J, the gap between germline ends came to 16 bases. Germline CDR1 is SGHTA and CDR2 is FQGTGA.

This chain links TRBV6-5 with TRBJ2-2; 7 bases agree with TRBD1. Germline V gives CDR1 MNHEY, CDR2 SVGAGI. V dropped 6 bases and J dropped 4; count of bases not matched to a gene: 5. This CDR3 is 14 amino acids long. The CDR3 loop is CASRRDRATGELFF. CDR3 DNA sequence: TGTGCCAGCAGAAGGGACAGAGCCACCGGGGAGCTGTTTTTT.

This clone was recorded only once. V and J are TRBV9 and TRBJ2-4, with D perhaps matching TRBD1 or TRBD2 (5 bases each). The V and J ends lost 4 bases and 0 bases respectively, with 17 bases between them. The CDR3 contains 17 residues. Per the germline V gene, CDR1 is SGDLS and CDR2 is YYNGEE. The CDR3 loop is CASSSGSLATAKNIQYF. As DNA, the CDR3 is TGTGCCAGCAGCTCAGGGTCGCTAGCCACAGCCAAAAACATTCAGTACTTC.

The chain joins TRBV29-1 to TRBJ1-4; perhaps TRBD1 as D (6 bases). Trimming left V 4 bases short and J 3 bases short, with 12 bases between. Germline CDR1 is SQVTM and CDR2 is ANQGSEA. The CDR3 totals 14 residues. For the CDR3, the DNA is TGCAGCGTTGCTCCAGGGGAACCTAATGAAAAACTGTTTTTT. As protein: CSVAPGEPNEKLFF.

The chain has TRBV18 and TRBJ2-7; D possibly corresponds to TRBD1 (5 bases). In germline, CDR1 is KGHSH, CDR2 LQKENI. The CDR3 is 14 amino acids. Trimming took off 1 base at V and 5 bases at J, with 12 bases between the two ends. The CDR3 region has the DNA TGTGCCAGCTCACCACAGGGGCTATCGGACGAGCAGTACTTC. The encoded protein is CASSPQGLSDEQYF.

The rearrangement joins TRBV5-6 to TRBJ2-3; D not resolved. The CDR3 is 12 amino acids. V was shortened by 2 bases and J by 2 bases, with 3 bases between the two germline ends. Germline V gene data show CDR1 as SGHDT and CDR2 as YYEEEE. The CDR3 is CASSFITDTQYF. The CDR3, as DNA: TGTGCCAGCAGCTTCATCACAGATACGCAGTATTTT.

The V gene is TRBV5-6, the J gene TRBJ2-7; D is unresolved. CDR1 is SGHDT, CDR2 YYEEEE, per germline. This CDR3 is 12 amino acids long. V lost 5 bases to trimming and J lost 0 bases, with 6 bases between them. CDR3 nucleotide sequence: TGTGCCAGCAGTCCAAACTCCTACGAGCAGTACTTC. Its translation is CASSPNSYEQYF. Variable domain in full (rest from reference TRBV5-6 and TRBJ2-7): DAGVTQSPTHLIKTRGQQVTLRCSPKSGHDTVSWYQQALGQGPQFIFQYYEEEERQRGNFPDRFSGHQFPNYSSELNVNALLLGDSALYLCASSPNSYEQYFGPGTRLTVT.

The rearrangement links TRBV30 to TRBJ1-6; weak D call: TRBD1 (5 bases). V gave up 5 bases and J gave up 6 bases, with 14 bases separating them. The CDR3 extends over 14 amino acids. CDR1 and CDR2 (germline): GTSNPN, SVGIG (reference sequence). The CDR3 loop is CAWASWGFNSPLHF. Written as DNA, the CDR3 is TGTGCCTGGGCCTCCTGGGGCTTTAATTCACCCCTCCACTTT.

V and J are TRBV15 and TRBJ2-1; D is undetermined. Trimming shortened V by 4 bases and J by 6 bases, and 34 bases separated the two germline ends. The V gene's germline CDR1 is LNHNV and CDR2 YYDKDF (reference sequence). There are 21 residues in the CDR3. CDR3 sequence (DNA): TGTGCCACCAGCAAAATGTCCGACCCGCGACTCTCTATATTTCTTGCCAATGAGCAGTTCTTC. Translating gives CATSKMSDPRLSIFLANEQFF. Filled out from reference TRBV15 and TRBJ2-1, the complete variable domain reads DAMVIQNPRYQVTQFGKPVTLSCSQTLNHNVMYWYQQKSSQAPKLLFHYYDKDFNNEADTPDNFQSRRPNTSFCFLDIRSPGLGDTAMYLCATSKMSDPRLSIFLANEQFFGPGTRLTVL.

The CDR3: CASRLGSRGSYEQYF. The CDR3 DNA reads TGTGCCAGTAGATTGGGGAGCAGAGGGAGCTACGAGCAGTACTTC. V usage is TRBV19 and J usage is TRBJ2-7; D possibly corresponds to TRBD2 (5 bases). V was cut by 6 bases and J by 3 bases, with 18 bases left in between. In germline, CDR1 is LNHDA, CDR2 SQIVND (reference sequence). This CDR3 contains 15 residues.

CDR3 protein: CASSENREANTEAFF. The CDR3 bases are TGTGCCAGCAGCGAAAACAGGGAAGCGAACACTGAAGCTTTCTTT. The V and J genes are TRBV7-6 and TRBJ1-1; D possibly corresponds to TRBD1 (6 bases). V was clipped by 5 bases and J by 1 base, with 14 bases between them. The germline V gene encodes CDR1 SGHVS and CDR2 FNYEAQ. The CDR3 has 15 residues.

The chain combines TRBV4-1 with TRBJ1-2; D may be TRBD1 (5 bases). This CDR3 has 16 residues. Looked up from germline, CDR1 is MGHRA and CDR2 is YSYEKL. Trimming pared 0 bases from V and 4 bases from J, leaving 15 bases between. CDR3 coding DNA: TGCGCCAGCAGCCAAGATTGGGCGACAGTAGTCTATGGCTACACCTTC. Its protein product is CASSQDWATVVYGYTF.

This sequence joins TRBV21-1 and TRBJ2-7; the table gives TRBD1 as D, unverified against the DNA. TRBV21-1 is labeled a pseudogene. The CDR3 runs 17 residues. The CDR3, as DNA: TGTGCCAGCAGCACCCCTAAAGGGGTTGCTTTATGGTACGAGCAGTACTTC. It yields the protein CASSTPKGVALWYEQYF.

This clone was found once. The chain joins TRBV9 to TRBJ1-3; D gene unclear. This CDR3 spans 17 amino acids. The ends were cut back, 5 bases at V and 0 bases at J, with 18 bases in the middle. Germline V lookup: CDR1 SGDLS, CDR2 YYNGEE. CDR3 loop: CASSPTKTWDSGNTIYF. CDR3 nucleotide sequence: TGTGCCAGCAGTCCTACTAAGACTTGGGACTCTGGAAACACCATATATTTT.